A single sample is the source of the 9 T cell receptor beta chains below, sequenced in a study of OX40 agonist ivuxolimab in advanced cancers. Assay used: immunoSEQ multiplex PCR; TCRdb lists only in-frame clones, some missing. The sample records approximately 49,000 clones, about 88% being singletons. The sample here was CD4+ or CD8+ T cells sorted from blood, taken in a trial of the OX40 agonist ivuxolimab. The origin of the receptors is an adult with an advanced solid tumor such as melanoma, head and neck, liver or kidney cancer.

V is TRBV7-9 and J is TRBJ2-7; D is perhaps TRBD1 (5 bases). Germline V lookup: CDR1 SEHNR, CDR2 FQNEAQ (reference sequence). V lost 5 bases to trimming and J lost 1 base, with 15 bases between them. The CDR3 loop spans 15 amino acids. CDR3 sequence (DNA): TGTGCCAGCAGCGCGGACAATCAAAATTCCTACGAGCAGTACTTC. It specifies CASSADNQNSYEQYF.

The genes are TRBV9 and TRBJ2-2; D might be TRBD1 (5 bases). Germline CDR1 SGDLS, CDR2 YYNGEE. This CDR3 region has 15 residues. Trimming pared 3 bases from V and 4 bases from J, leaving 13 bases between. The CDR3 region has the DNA TGTGCCAGCAGCGCCAACAATCAGGGCACCGGGGAGCTGTTTTTT. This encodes CASSANNQGTGELFF.

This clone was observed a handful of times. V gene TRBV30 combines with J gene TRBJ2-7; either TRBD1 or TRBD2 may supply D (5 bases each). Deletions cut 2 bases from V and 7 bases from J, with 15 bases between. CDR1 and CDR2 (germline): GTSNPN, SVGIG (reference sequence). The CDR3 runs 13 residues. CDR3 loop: CAWSSGRDREQYF. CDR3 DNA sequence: TGTGCCTGGAGTTCGGGACGCGATCGGGAGCAGTACTTC.

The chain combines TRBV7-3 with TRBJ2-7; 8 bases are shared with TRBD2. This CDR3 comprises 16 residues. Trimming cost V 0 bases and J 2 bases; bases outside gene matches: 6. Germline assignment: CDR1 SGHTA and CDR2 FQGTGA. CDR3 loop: CASSLTGTSEAYEQYF. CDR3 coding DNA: TGTGCCAGCAGCTTAACCGGGACTAGTGAGGCCTACGAGCAGTACTTC.

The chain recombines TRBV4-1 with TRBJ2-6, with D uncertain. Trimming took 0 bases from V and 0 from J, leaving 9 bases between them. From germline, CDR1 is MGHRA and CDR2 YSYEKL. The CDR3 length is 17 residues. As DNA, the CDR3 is TGCGCCAGCAGCCAAGAGCATGGCTTCTCTGGGGCCAACGTCCTGACTTTC. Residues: CASSQEHGFSGANVLTF.

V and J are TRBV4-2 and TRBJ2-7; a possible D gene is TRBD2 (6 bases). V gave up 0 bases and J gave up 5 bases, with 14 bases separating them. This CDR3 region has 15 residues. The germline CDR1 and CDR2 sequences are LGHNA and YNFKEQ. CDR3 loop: CASSQDEGRDDEQYF. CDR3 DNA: TGTGCCAGCAGCCAAGATGAGGGGCGGGACGACGAGCAGTACTTC.

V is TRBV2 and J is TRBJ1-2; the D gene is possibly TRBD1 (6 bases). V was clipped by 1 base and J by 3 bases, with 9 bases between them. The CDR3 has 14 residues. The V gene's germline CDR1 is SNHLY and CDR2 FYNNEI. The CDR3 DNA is TGTGCCAGCAGTGAAGACAGGGATGACTATGGCTACACCTTC. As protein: CASSEDRDDYGYTF.

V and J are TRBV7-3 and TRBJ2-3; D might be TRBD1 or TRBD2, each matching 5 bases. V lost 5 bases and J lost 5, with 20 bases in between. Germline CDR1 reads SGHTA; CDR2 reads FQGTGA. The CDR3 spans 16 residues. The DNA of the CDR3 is TGTGCCAGCAGCCCCCAGACAGCCCGGGGTGTAGATACGCAGTATTTT. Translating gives CASSPQTARGVDTQYF.

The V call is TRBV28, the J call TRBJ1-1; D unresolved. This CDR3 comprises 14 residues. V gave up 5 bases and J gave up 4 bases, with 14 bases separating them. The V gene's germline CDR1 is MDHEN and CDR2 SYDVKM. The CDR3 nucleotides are TGTGCCAGCAGTCAACCACTAAGGAGCACTGAAGCTTTCTTT. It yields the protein CASSQPLRSTEAFF.